This T cell receptor (beta chain) was sequenced for a study of cytomegalovirus exposure and HLA in healthy donors. The PCR ran on 60 Vbeta and 13 Jbeta primers. Sequencing was performed with immunoSEQ multiplex PCR; in TCRdb, only in-frame clones are kept and a portion is missing. Seen in this sample are some 160,000 clones; the ten most common clones hold about 2%. A note on this clone: The target antigen is unknown.

Overall study findings and caveats: For most TCR sequences rarity was the rule, although some public TCRs occurred in many donors.

The germline V gene encodes CDR1 SQVTM and CDR2 ANQGSEA. V lost 6 bases to trimming and J lost 3 bases; unmatched junction nucleotides: 3. There are 14 residues in the CDR3. This TCR came from a man aged 25-45 years in good health and CMV-seronegative. The V call is TRBV29-1, the J call TRBJ2-1; 12 nucleotides line up with TRBD2. Input material: PBMCs. The CDR3 loop reads CSVRLAGDYNEQFF. The DNA for the CDR3 is TGCAGCGTCAGACTAGCGGGAGACTACAATGAGCAGTTCTTC.